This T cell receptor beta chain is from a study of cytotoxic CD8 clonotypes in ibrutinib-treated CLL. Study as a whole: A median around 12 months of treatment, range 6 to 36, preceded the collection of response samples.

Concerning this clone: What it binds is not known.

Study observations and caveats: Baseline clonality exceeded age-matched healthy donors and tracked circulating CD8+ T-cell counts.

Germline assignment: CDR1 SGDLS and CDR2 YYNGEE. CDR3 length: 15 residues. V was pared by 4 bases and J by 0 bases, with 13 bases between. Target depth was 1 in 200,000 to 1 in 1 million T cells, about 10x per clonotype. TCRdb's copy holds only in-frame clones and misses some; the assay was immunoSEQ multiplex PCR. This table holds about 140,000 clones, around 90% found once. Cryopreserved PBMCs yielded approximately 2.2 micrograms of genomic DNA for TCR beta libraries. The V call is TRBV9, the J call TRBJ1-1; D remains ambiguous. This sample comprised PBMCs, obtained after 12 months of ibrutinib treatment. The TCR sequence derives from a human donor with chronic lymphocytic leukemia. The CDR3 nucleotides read TGTGCCAGCAGCAGCAAAGGCGGGATGAACACTGAAGCTTTCTTT. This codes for CASSSKGGMNTEAFF.